Below are 23 T cell receptor beta chains sequenced from a single sample in a study of cytotoxic CD8 clonotypes in ibrutinib-treated CLL (dated by TCRdb to the early 2020s). In light of the paper, this sample's time point label describes: approximately eleven months on ibrutinib. The library was prepared using the immunoSEQ multiplex PCR assay. TCRdb carries this immuneACCESS record with in-frame sequences only. Its versions omit some clonotypes, under half of them owing to an unresolved V gene in the studies checked, with the rest unexplained. This sample is represented by more than 110,000 clones; less than 95% of them were singletons. The ten largest clones represent 10% to 12% of the sample. The sequenced sample was PBMCs, obtained after 12 months of ibrutinib treatment. Source of these receptors: a human donor with chronic lymphocytic leukemia.

This sequence joins TRBV4-3 and TRBJ2-1; tentatively, D is TRBD2 (5 bases). V was cut by 0 bases and J by 2 bases, with 8 bases left in between. Germline CDR1 reads LGHNA; CDR2 reads YSLEER. There are 15 residues in the CDR3. The CDR3 sequence: CASSQELDAYNEQFF. DNA of the CDR3: TGCGCCAGCAGCCAAGAACTAGATGCCTACAATGAGCAGTTCTTC.

The gene calls are TRBV6-6 and TRBJ2-1; tentatively, D is TRBD1 or TRBD2 (5 bases each). This CDR3 region has 14 residues. CDR1 is MNHNY, CDR2 SVGAGI, per germline (reference sequence). V was pared by 5 bases and J by 5 bases, with 13 bases between. CDR3 in amino acids: CASSPSGTHNEQFF. Here the CDR3 DNA reads TGTGCCAGCAGTCCCTCGGGGACCCACAATGAGCAGTTCTTC.

The chain links TRBV10-3 to TRBJ2-1, with a tentative D call TRBD2 (6 bases). V lost 4 bases and J 1 base, leaving 17 bases between the germline ends. The CDR3 is 17 residues long. Germline values: CDR1 ENHRY, CDR2 SYGVKD. The CDR3 DNA is TGTGCCATCAGTGTACCACCCCCGGGAGTATCCTACAATGAGCAGTTCTTC. As protein: CAISVPPPGVSYNEQFF.

The chain combines TRBV5-1 with TRBJ2-7, with 7 bases fitting TRBD1. The germline V gene has CDR1 SGHRS and CDR2 YFSETQ. This CDR3 contains 13 residues. V shed 2 bases and J 4 bases; nucleotides not matched to a gene: 3. The CDR3 loop is CASSLTGVYEQYF. The CDR3 DNA reads as TGCGCCAGCAGCTTAACAGGGGTGTACGAGCAGTACTTC. Combining the CDR3 with reference TRBV5-1 and TRBJ2-7 gives the whole variable domain KAGVTQTPRYLIKTRGQQVTLSCSPISGHRSVSWYQQTPGQGLQFLFEYFSETQRNKGNFPGRFSGRQFSNSRSEMNVSTLELGDSALYLCASSLTGVYEQYFGPGTRLTVT.

The rearrangement uses TRBV14 and TRBJ2-7; D uncertain. Per germline, CDR1 SGHDN and CDR2 FVKESK. V was trimmed by 1 base and J by 5 bases, leaving 9 bases between them. The CDR3 consists of 13 residues. This CDR3 is CASSQVLSNEQYF. The CDR3 DNA follows: TGTGCCAGCAGCCAAGTATTATCCAACGAGCAGTACTTC.

V gene TRBV7-8 combines with J gene TRBJ2-1; 10 bases are shared with TRBD1. The germline V gene has CDR1 SGHVS and CDR2 FQNEAQ. This CDR3 is 17 amino acids long. The V and J ends lost 3 bases and 5 bases, in that order; junction bases with no gene match: 10. The CDR3 spells CASSFKFGGQGNNEQFF. The DNA for the CDR3 is TGTGCCAGCAGCTTCAAGTTTGGGGGACAGGGGAACAATGAGCAGTTCTTC.

The chain joins TRBV10-3 to TRBJ2-1; tentatively, D is TRBD1 or TRBD2 (5 bases each). The germline V and J ends were trimmed by 0 bases and 1 base, with 10 bases remaining between them. The CDR3 length is 16 residues. Germline V gene sequence: CDR1 ENHRY, CDR2 SYGVKD. The chain's CDR3 is CAISESSWGSYNEQFF. The CDR3 DNA sequence: TGTGCCATCAGTGAGTCTAGTTGGGGGTCCTACAATGAGCAGTTCTTC.

V and J are TRBV9 and TRBJ2-1; a weak D match, TRBD1 (6 bases). Trimming cost V 3 bases and J 4 bases, with 8 bases left between them. The CDR3 contains 13 residues. Looked up from germline, CDR1 is SGDLS and CDR2 is YYNGEE. In DNA, the CDR3 is TGTGCCAGCAGCGCTGGGACATACAATGAGCAGTTCTTC. Encoded protein: CASSAGTYNEQFF.

This rearrangement joins TRBV23-1 to TRBJ1-4; perhaps TRBD1 as D (5 bases). TRBV23-1 counts as an open reading frame of uncertain function. The CDR3 length is 17 residues. V was cut by 7 bases and J by 3 bases, with 21 bases left in between. The CDR3 here is CASIPSPRQTPNEKLFF. The DNA of the CDR3 is TGCGCCAGCATCCCAAGTCCCCGACAGACTCCTAATGAAAAACTGTTTTTT.

This clone was detected only once. The chain carries TRBV6-5 and TRBJ2-3, with D unclear. V lost 2 bases and J 3 bases, leaving 9 bases between the germline ends. Germline V gene lookup returns CDR1 MNHEY and CDR2 SVGAGI. The length of the CDR3 is 14 residues. The CDR3 is CASSYERSTDTQYF. The CDR3 DNA sequence: TGTGCCAGCAGTTACGAAAGGAGTACAGATACGCAGTATTTT.

V usage is TRBV19 and J usage is TRBJ1-5; D ambiguous. The CDR3 is 13 residues long. CDR1 is LNHDA, CDR2 SQIVND, per germline (reference sequence). V was shortened by 4 bases and J by 7 bases, with 11 bases between the two germline ends. The CDR3 DNA is TGTGCCAGTAGTAAACAGCCTGGGCAGCCCCAGCATTTT. Its translation is CASSKQPGQPQHF.

This clone has more than one count but fewer than ten. V is TRBV28 and J is TRBJ2-7; TRBD1 agrees at 12 bases. This CDR3 is built from 14 residues. CDR1 is MDHEN and CDR2 is SYDVKM in the germline V gene. J gave up 7 bases and V 8 bases, and 9 bases lay outside the gene matches. CDR3 sequence (DNA): TGTGCCAGCGTACTGGGACAGGGGGCAAGGGAGCAGTACTTC. This sequence encodes CASVLGQGAREQYF.

The chain recombines TRBV19 with TRBJ1-4; D call uncertain. The CDR3 contains 14 residues. V lost 9 bases to trimming and J lost 5 bases, with 16 bases between them. The germline V gene encodes CDR1 LNHDA and CDR2 SQIVND (reference sequence). CDR3 in amino acids: CASRSGRLNEKLFF. CDR3 DNA: TGTGCCAGCCGCTCAGGTCGACTAAATGAAAAACTGTTTTTT.

The gene calls are TRBV11-2 and TRBJ2-7; TRBD2 aligns across 11 bases. Trimming removed 5 bases from V and 2 bases from J; junction bases left unmatched: 8. This CDR3 region has 16 residues. Germline assignment: CDR1 SGHAT and CDR2 FQNNGV. The chain's CDR3 is CASSPLTSGIAYEQYF. The DNA for the CDR3 is TGTGCCAGCAGCCCATTGACTAGCGGGATCGCCTACGAGCAGTACTTC.

This rearrangement joins TRBV18 to TRBJ1-4; TRBD1 matches 7 bases. V gave up 3 bases and J gave up 7 bases; unmatched junction bases: 11. The CDR3 extends over 16 amino acids. Germline-derived CDR1 and CDR2 are KGHSH and LQKENI. The CDR3 region has the DNA TGTGCCAGCTCACCCCTTGGGGGGACAGACCTTGAAAAACTGTTTTTT. It encodes CASSPLGGTDLEKLFF.

This chain uses TRBV28 with TRBJ1-2; TRBD1 aligns across 7 bases. This CDR3 comprises 11 residues. The V and J ends lost 5 bases and 6 bases, in that order; junction bases with no gene match: 0. Germline V gene lookup returns CDR1 MDHEN and CDR2 SYDVKM. CDR3 protein: CASSDRDGYTF. The CDR3 DNA sequence: TGTGCCAGCAGTGACAGGGATGGCTACACCTTC.

The CDR3 DNA reads TGCGCTAGCCGTCCAGAGGGCTCTGGAAACACCATATATTTT. It specifies CASRPEGSGNTIYF. The V gene is TRBV5-1, the J gene TRBJ1-3, with unresolved D. The CDR3 runs 14 residues. Per the germline V gene, CDR1 is SGHRS and CDR2 is YFSETQ.

The J gene is TRBJ2-1, the V gene TRBV28, with D possibly TRBD2 on 5 matching bases. Germline CDR1 is MDHEN and CDR2 is SYDVKM. This CDR3 region has 14 residues. The germline V and J ends were trimmed by 5 bases and 4 bases, with 12 bases remaining between them. This chain's CDR3 is CASSLSPGYNEQFF. The CDR3 DNA reads TGTGCCAGCAGTCTGTCCCCGGGGTACAATGAGCAGTTCTTC.

V usage is TRBV11-2 and J usage is TRBJ2-6, with a weak D call TRBD1 (6 bases). V lost 11 bases to trimming and J lost 0 bases, with 14 bases between them. Germline V gene sequence: CDR1 SGHAT, CDR2 FQNNGV. The CDR3 has 15 amino acids. The CDR3: CAGVQGHSGANVLTF. In nucleotides, the CDR3 is TGTGCCGGGGTGCAGGGGCACTCTGGGGCCAACGTCCTGACTTTC.

This chain joins TRBV28 and TRBJ2-7; D might be TRBD2 (5 bases). The V end was cut by 2 bases, the J end by 0 bases, with 17 bases between. This CDR3 has 17 residues. Germline V gene lookup returns CDR1 MDHEN and CDR2 SYDVKM. CDR3: CASSLQLAIGSSYEQYF. In nucleotides, the CDR3 is TGTGCCAGCAGTTTACAATTAGCGATAGGGAGCTCCTACGAGCAGTACTTC.

V gene TRBV9 combines with J gene TRBJ2-7; D may be TRBD1 or TRBD2 (5 bases each). Trimming removed 4 bases at V and 2 bases at J, with 13 bases between. The CDR3 loop spans 14 amino acids. Germline CDR1 SGDLS, CDR2 YYNGEE. The CDR3 is CASSYRGDPYEQYF. Written as DNA, the CDR3 is TGTGCCAGCAGCTACAGAGGGGACCCCTACGAGCAGTACTTC.

The rearrangement uses TRBV19 and TRBJ1-5; no firm D call. Germline CDR1 reads LNHDA; CDR2 reads SQIVND (reference sequence). Trimming shortened V by 2 bases and J by 2 bases, and 16 bases separated the two germline ends. This CDR3 has 17 residues. The CDR3 protein is CASSILPDPRGNQPQHF. DNA for the CDR3: TGTGCCAGTAGTATACTACCGGACCCAAGGGGCAATCAGCCCCAGCATTTT.

The chain joins TRBV30 to TRBJ2-2; 14 bases map to TRBD2. With V trimmed by 3 bases and J by 3 bases, 9 bases remained unmatched. Germline values: CDR1 GTSNPN, CDR2 SVGIG (reference sequence). The CDR3 consists of 18 residues. CDR3 bases: TGTGCCTGGAGGGGGCGGACTAGCGGGAGGCCTGACACCGGGGAGCTGTTTTTT. Translated, it gives CAWRGRTSGRPDTGELFF.